This T cell receptor beta chain was captured in a study of CD8 T cells in Susac syndrome (dated by TCRdb to the late 2010s). Looking at the study overall: Among the sequenced Susac syndrome patients, over five had clinically active disease and roughly eight were in clinical remission. At blood withdrawal, Susac syndrome patients were therapy-naive, treated with corticosteroids (with IVIg additionally given to some), or treated with IVIg alone. Whether CD8+ T cell activation and differentiation in Susac syndrome was antigen driven was tested using repertoire sequencing. The clonality of the CD8+ T cell repertoire was compared across about a dozen healthy donors, roughly 14 Susac syndrome patients and around 16 multiple sclerosis patients. General study outcomes and caveats: The number of individuals in the TCR sequencing and HLA analysis was recognized as being relatively small. CD8+ repertoires in Susac syndrome showed clonal expansion, which was highest in CD8+ TEMRA cells and was greater in clinically active patients than in remitting patients. Looking at Susac-specific public clones, the researchers identified about 15 in the total CD8+ repertoire and 4 or 5 in the CD8+ TEMRA repertoire.

The CDR3 measures 15 amino acids from cysteine to phenylalanine. Kept here is only the CDR3 DNA, which spans 45 bases and is read in frame from base 1. Between the V and J ends, shortened by 0 bases and 10 bases respectively, the junction contains 18 bases. CDR1 and CDR2 are drawn from the germline V gene: LGHNA, YSLEER. RNA was extracted using the RNeasy kit, and roughly 0.45 to 1 ug of the RNA was reverse transcribed with random hexamers. The immunoSEQ multiplex PCR assay, which covers 54 Vbeta and 13 Jbeta segments, was used to amplify TCR beta CDR3 regions. PCR amplification bias was corrected using a synthetic template baseline for primer optimization and computational correction. The paper's data handling went like this. Reads were assigned to V, D and J genes according to IMGT and analyzed in immunoSEQ Analyzer, with only productive sequences retained. Clonality was calculated as one minus the Shannon entropy normalized by log2 of the number of productive unique sequences. Public and private clones were assessed among the 100 most prevalent clones of each patient and control. Clones were defined as Susac-specific if absent from the healthy and MS cohorts, from 1052 published viral clones and from other ImmuneACCESS disease sequences. TCRdb handled the public reads itself, with Q25 trimming in fastp and clone calling in MiXCR, and kept productive beta chains. Duplicate CDR3 protein sequences are folded into a single record with the most common DNA and genes. The V and J calls reflect TCRdb's pipeline rather than the authors' work. The sample has about 90,000 distinct CDR3 sequences on record, approximately 96% of them singletons. 0.5% to 0.8% of the sample belongs to the ten largest clones.

Peripheral blood CD8+ and CD4+ T cells from healthy donors, Susac syndrome patients and multiple sclerosis patients were profiled using high-throughput TCR beta sequencing. Recently defined diagnostic criteria for definite or probable disease were met by the Susac syndrome patients. CD8+ TEMRA cells were enriched by FACS, while bulk CD8+ and CD4+ T cells were purified by magnetic negative isolation. Blood was collected in EDTA tubes and processed within 24 hours, with PBMCs isolated through density gradient centrifugation. PBMCs destined for TCR sequencing were cryopreserved in liquid nitrogen and later thawed in a 37 °C water bath. A purity of at least 90% was achieved for sorted or isolated CD4+, CD8+ and CD8+ TEMRA cells. In regard to this clonotype: Its recognized antigen is unknown. Base qualities are missing; no much larger clone stands one base away.

The TCR sequence derives from a human donor with Susac syndrome. Sequenced sample: CD8+ T cells from PBMCs. In this chain, TRBV4-3 is recombined with TRBJ1-2; the D gene is perhaps TRBD1, from 5 matching bases. The CDR3 has the sequence CASSQERGAPGFYTF. The DNA sequence is as follows: TGCGCCAGCAGCCAAGAACGTGGGGCGCCAGGTTTCTACACCTTC.